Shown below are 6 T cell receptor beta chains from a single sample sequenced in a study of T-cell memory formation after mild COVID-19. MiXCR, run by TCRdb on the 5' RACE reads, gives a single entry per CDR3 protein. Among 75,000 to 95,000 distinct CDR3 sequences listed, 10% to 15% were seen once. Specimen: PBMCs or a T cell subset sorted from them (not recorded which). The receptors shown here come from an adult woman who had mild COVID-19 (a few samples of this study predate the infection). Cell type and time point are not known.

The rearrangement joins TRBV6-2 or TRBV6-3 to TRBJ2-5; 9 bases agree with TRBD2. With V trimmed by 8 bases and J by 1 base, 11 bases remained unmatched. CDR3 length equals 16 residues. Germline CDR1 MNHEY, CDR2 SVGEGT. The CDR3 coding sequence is TGTGCCAGCTTGGTTCCAAGAGCGGGAGGCCAAGAGACCCAGTACTTC. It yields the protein CASLVPRAGGQETQYF.

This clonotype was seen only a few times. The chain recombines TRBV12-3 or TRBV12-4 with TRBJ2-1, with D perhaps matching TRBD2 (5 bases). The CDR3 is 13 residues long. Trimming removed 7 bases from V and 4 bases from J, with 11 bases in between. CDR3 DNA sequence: TGTGCCAGCACCAAGGGAGAGTACAATGAGCAGTTCTTC. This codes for CASTKGEYNEQFF.

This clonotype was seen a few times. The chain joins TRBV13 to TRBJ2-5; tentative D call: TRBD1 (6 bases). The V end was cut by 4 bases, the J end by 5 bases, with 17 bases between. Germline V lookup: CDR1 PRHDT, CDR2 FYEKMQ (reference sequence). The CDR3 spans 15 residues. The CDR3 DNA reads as TGTGCCAGCAGCTCCACAGGGTATGGTGAGGAGACCCAGTACTTC. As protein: CASSSTGYGEETQYF.

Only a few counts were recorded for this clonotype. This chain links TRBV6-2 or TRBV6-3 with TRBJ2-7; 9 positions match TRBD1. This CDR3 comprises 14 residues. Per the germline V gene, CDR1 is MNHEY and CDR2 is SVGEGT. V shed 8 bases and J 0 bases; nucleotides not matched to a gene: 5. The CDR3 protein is CASRQGQGSYEQYF. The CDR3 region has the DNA TGTGCCAGCCGCCAGGGACAGGGCTCCTACGAGCAGTACTTC.

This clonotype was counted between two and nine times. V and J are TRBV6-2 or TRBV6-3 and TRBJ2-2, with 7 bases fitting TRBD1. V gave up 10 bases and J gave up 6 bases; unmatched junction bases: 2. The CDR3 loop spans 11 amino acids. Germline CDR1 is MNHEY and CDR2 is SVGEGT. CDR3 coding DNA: TGTGCCAAGGGGGCCGCCGGGGAGCTGTTTTTT. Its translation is CAKGAAGELFF.

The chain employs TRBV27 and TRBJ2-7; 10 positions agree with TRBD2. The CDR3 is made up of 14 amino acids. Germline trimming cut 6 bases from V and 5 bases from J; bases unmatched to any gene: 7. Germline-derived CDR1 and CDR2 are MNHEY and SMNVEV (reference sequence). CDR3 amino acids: CASREAGGPHEQYF. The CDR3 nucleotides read TGTGCCAGCAGAGAAGCGGGAGGGCCCCACGAGCAGTACTTC.